This is a list of T cell receptor beta chains from one sample in a study of circulating CD8 cells and anti-PD-1 response in melanoma. TCRdb re-called the reads with MiXCR, one entry per CDR3 protein. The repertoire holds roughly 340 distinct CDR3 sequences, with 5% to 6% as singletons. This sample comprised CD8+ T cells from PBMCs, obtained at baseline or after one month of anti-PD-1 therapy (not recorded which). The receptors derive from a human donor with melanoma. Both conserved end residues are part of each CDR3. D genes are given only for firm matches. Rows give clone size only sometimes, using once, few, many, or a class for an expanded clone.

clone_size	v_call	j_call	d_call	cdr3_nt	cdr3_aa
large	TRBV2	TRBJ2-2	TRBD1	TGTGCCAGCAGTGTGGGACAGGGGGCGCAAGTGGAGCTGTTTTTT	CASSVGQGAQVELFF
.	TRBV13	TRBJ2-2	TRBD1	TGTGCCAGCAGCCCCAGGGACAGGGAGAACACCGGGGAGCTGTTTTTT	CASSPRDRENTGELFF
large	TRBV29-1	TRBJ2-2	TRBD2	TGCAGCGCCCGGGTAGCGGGCACCGGGGAGCTGTTTTTT	CSARVAGTGELFF
hyperexpanded	TRBV7-2	TRBJ2-3	.	TGTGCCAGCAGCTTAGATCCCGGGGGTACTAGCACAGATACGCAGTATTTT	CASSLDPGGTSTDTQYF
medium-sized	TRBV19	TRBJ2-7	.	TGTGCCAGTAGTTCCCCCCAGAGCCTGACCCACTACGAGCAGTACTTC	CASSSPQSLTHYEQYF
medium-sized	TRBV20-1	TRBJ1-1	TRBD1	TGCAGTGCTAACCCAACAGGGGTTTCAATGAACACTGAAGCTTTCTTT	CSANPTGVSMNTEAFF
medium-sized	TRBV6-5	TRBJ2-3	.	TGTGCCAGCAGTTACGAAAGGACCAGCACAGATACGCAGTATTTT	CASSYERTSTDTQYF
large	TRBV5-4	TRBJ2-3	TRBD2	TGTGCCAGCAGCCAAGCGGGGGCCCTCACAGATACGCAGTATTTT	CASSQAGALTDTQYF
large	TRBV29-1	TRBJ2-7	.	TGCAGCGTTGAAGCGGCAGGTTCCTACGAGCAGTACTTC	CSVEAAGSYEQYF
large	TRBV19	TRBJ1-1	TRBD1	TGTGCCGCCACGTACGGGACAGGGAGGACTGAAGCTTTCTTT	CAATYGTGRTEAFF
large	TRBV7-2	TRBJ1-1	.	TGTGCCAGCAGCTCGAGGGTCTGGGTTAACACTGAAGCTTTCTTT	CASSSRVWVNTEAFF
large	TRBV19	TRBJ1-1	TRBD1	TGTGCCAGTATTCCCGGACAGGGTGGCACTGAAGCTTTCTTT	CASIPGQGGTEAFF
large	TRBV25-1	TRBJ1-5	.	TGTGCCAGCAGTCATGTAACGAGCAATCAGCCCCAGCATTTT	CASSHVTSNQPQHF
.	TRBV2	TRBJ2-3	.	TGTGCCAGCAGTGGCCTCGCGTCTAGCACAGATACGCAGTATTTT	CASSGLASSTDTQYF
large	TRBV7-9	TRBJ1-3	.	TGTGCCAGCAGCTTCGCAGGGGCCCAGGGAAACACCATATATTTT	CASSFAGAQGNTIYF
medium-sized	TRBV7-9	TRBJ2-7	.	TGTGCCAGCAGCTTAGCGATCGGCACCTACGAGCAGTACTTC	CASSLAIGTYEQYF
.	TRBV29-1	TRBJ2-2	TRBD1	TGCAGCGGCGGGACAGGGGACACCGGGGAGCTGTTTTTT	CSGGTGDTGELFF
large	TRBV27	TRBJ2-2	TRBD2	TGTGCCAGCAGTGACAGCGCGGGGGGCACCGGGGAGCTGTTTTTT	CASSDSAGGTGELFF
large	TRBV16	TRBJ1-2	TRBD1	TGTGCCAGCAGCCAATTGGTCGGACAGGTCTCCTATGGCTACACCTTC	CASSQLVGQVSYGYTF
large	TRBV21-1	TRBJ2-7	.	TGTGCCAGCAGCAAATGGAGGGGGGGGGCCCCATCCTACGAGCAGTACTTC	CASSKWRGGAPSYEQYF
few	TRBV19	TRBJ2-7	TRBD1	TGTGCCAGTAGTGGACGGACAGGGGCCTACGAGCAGTACTTC	CASSGRTGAYEQYF
medium-sized	TRBV27	TRBJ2-7	.	TGTGCCAGCAGTTTAGGGGGATCCTACGAGCAGTACTTC	CASSLGGSYEQYF
medium-sized	TRBV11-1	TRBJ2-2	.	TGTGCCAGCGGGCTTCTGAACACCGGGGAGCTGTTTTTT	CASGLLNTGELFF
large	TRBV29-1	TRBJ2-1	TRBD1	TGCAGCGTGGGACAGGGGGGCGTTGAGCAGTTCTTC	CSVGQGGVEQFF
large	TRBV27	TRBJ2-1	.	TGTGCCAGCAGTTTATCGACTTACAATGAGCAGTTCTTC	CASSLSTYNEQFF
few	TRBV7-2	TRBJ2-3	.	TGTGCCGGCAGCTTAGATCTCGGTACGCAGTATTTT	CAGSLDLGTQYF
.	TRBV19	TRBJ1-1	.	TGTGCCAGTAGCCCTGGGGCGAACACTGAAGCTTTCTTT	CASSPGANTEAFF
large	TRBV2	TRBJ2-1	.	TGTGCCAGCAGTGAGTGGACCTACAATGAGCAGTTCTTC	CASSEWTYNEQFF
medium-sized	TRBV24-1	TRBJ1-6	.	TGTGCCAATGTAAAACAGCCTTGGAGCTCCTATAATTCACCCCTCCACTTT	CANVKQPWSSYNSPLHF
large	TRBV25-1	TRBJ2-7	.	TGTGCCAGCACCCCGCCAGCGGCAGACGAGCAGTACTTC	CASTPPAADEQYF
large	TRBV9	TRBJ2-2	TRBD1	TGTGCCAGCAGCGAGACAGGGTCCGGGGAGCTGTTTTTT	CASSETGSGELFF
large	TRBV29-1	TRBJ2-2	.	TGCAGCGTTGACCACACCGGGGAGCTGTTTTTT	CSVDHTGELFF
large	TRBV7-2	TRBJ1-2	.	TGTGCCAGCAGCTTAGGGGCCGGGCTGGGAAACTATGGCTACACCTTC	CASSLGAGLGNYGYTF
medium-sized	TRBV24-1	TRBJ1-1	.	TGTGCCACCAGTGATCAATACGGGGAGGGGATGAACACTGAAGCTTTCTTT	CATSDQYGEGMNTEAFF
large	TRBV19	TRBJ1-1	.	TGTGCCACCCAGCAGGGCAACACTGAAGCTTTCTTT	CATQQGNTEAFF
large	TRBV29-1	TRBJ2-1	.	TGCAGCGTTGAAGAGGGACTCCAGGAGGTTAATGAGCAGTTCTTC	CSVEEGLQEVNEQFF
hyperexpanded	TRBV3-2	TRBJ1-1	.	TGTGCCAGCAGCCACGCAGGGGCATCACAGGGCAACCTCTTATCGAACACTGAAGCTTTCTTT	CASSHAGASQGNLLSNTEAFF
large	TRBV28	TRBJ2-5	TRBD2	TGTGCCAGCAGCCCCAGACTAGCGGGGCTGCAAGAGACCCAGTACTTC	CASSPRLAGLQETQYF
few	TRBV29-1	TRBJ2-3	.	TGCAGCGCCCACACCGATACGCAGTATTTT	CSAHTDTQYF
large	TRBV12-3/TRBV12-4	TRBJ2-1	TRBD1	TGTGCCAGCAGTGCGTTACAGGGGGCCGCCCTCAATGAGCAGTTCTTC	CASSALQGAALNEQFF
medium-sized	TRBV6-1	TRBJ2-1	.	TGTGCCAGCAGTGAAGACAGAAAAATACTTCCCGGTAACAATGAGCAGTTCTTC	CASSEDRKILPGNNEQFF
medium-sized	TRBV5-1	TRBJ1-2	.	TGCGCCAGCAGCCCCGGGGGAGACTACTATGGCTACACCTTC	CASSPGGDYYGYTF
medium-sized	TRBV6-1	TRBJ1-5	.	TGTGCCAGCAGTGAAAGGTACTGGGAGACTTGGAGCAATCAGCCCCAGCATTTT	CASSERYWETWSNQPQHF
large	TRBV5-4	TRBJ2-7	.	TGTGCCAGCAGCTTTTCCCGGGACCAAACCCACGAGCAGTACTTC	CASSFSRDQTHEQYF
medium-sized	TRBV9	TRBJ2-2	.	TGTGCCAGCAGCGTAGTCACAAACACCGGGGAGCTGTTTTTT	CASSVVTNTGELFF
large	TRBV19	TRBJ1-2	TRBD1	TGTGCCAGTAGTACAGGGGGCGACTATGGCTACACCTTC	CASSTGGDYGYTF
large	TRBV7-9	TRBJ2-1	.	TGTGCCAGCACCCCGGGGGACCCCCGATACAATGAGCAGTTCTTC	CASTPGDPRYNEQFF
medium-sized	TRBV29-1	TRBJ1-2	.	TGCAGCGTCCTACAGGGAAACTATGGCTACACCTTC	CSVLQGNYGYTF
few	TRBV30	TRBJ2-3	.	TGTGCCTGGAGTGTACTCGGGGGAACAGATACGCAGTATTTT	CAWSVLGGTDTQYF
medium-sized	TRBV19	TRBJ1-1	.	TGTGCCAGTATTGGCACAGGGCTTGGCACTGAAGCTTTCTTT	CASIGTGLGTEAFF